This T cell receptor beta chain was captured in a study of response to subunit inactivated influenza vaccine. CDR1 and CDR2 (germline): ENHRY, SYGVKD. CDR3 length equals 15 residues. Germline trimming cut 6 bases from V and 4 bases from J; bases unmatched to any gene: 6. The table lists this clonotype with many counts. TCRdb re-called the RT-PCR reads through MiXCR, storing one row per CDR3 protein. The table shows some 500,000 distinct CDR3 sequences, with 10% to 15% occurring only once. The sequence came from a man aged 45 to 65 who received an inactivated influenza vaccine. The sequencing here drew on PBMCs from blood, taken 40 to 50 days after vaccination. The chain has TRBV10-3 and TRBJ2-1; 10 positions agree with TRBD2. This CDR3 is CAISDPSGGYNEQFF. In nucleotides, the CDR3 is TGTGCCATCAGCGATCCTAGCGGGGGATACAATGAGCAGTTCTTC.